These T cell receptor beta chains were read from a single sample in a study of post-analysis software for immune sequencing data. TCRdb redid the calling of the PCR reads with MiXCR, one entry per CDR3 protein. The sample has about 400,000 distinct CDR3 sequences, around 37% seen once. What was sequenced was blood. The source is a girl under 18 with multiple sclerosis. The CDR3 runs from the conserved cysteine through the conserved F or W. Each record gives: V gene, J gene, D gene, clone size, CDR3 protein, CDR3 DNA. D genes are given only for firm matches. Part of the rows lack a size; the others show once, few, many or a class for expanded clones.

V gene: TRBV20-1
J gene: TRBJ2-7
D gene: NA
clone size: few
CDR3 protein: CSARELYEQYF
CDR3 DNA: TGCAGTGCTAGAGAATTGTACGAGCAGTACTTC

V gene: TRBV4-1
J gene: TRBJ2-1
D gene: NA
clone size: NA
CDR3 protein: CASSQDRVSSYNEQFF
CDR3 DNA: TGCGCCAGCAGCCAAGATAGGGTGAGCTCCTACAATGAGCAGTTCTTC

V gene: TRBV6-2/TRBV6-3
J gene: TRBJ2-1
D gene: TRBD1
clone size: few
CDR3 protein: CASSSRDRGFGNEQFF
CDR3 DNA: TGTGCCAGCAGTTCGCGGGACAGGGGATTTGGAAATGAGCAGTTCTTC

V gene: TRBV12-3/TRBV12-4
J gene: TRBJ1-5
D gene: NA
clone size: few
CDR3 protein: CASSLAAGLQPQHF
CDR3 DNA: TGTGCCAGCAGTTTAGCGGCGGGGTTGCAGCCCCAGCATTTT

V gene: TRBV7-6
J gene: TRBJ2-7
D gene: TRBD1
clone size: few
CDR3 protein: CASSFGGDRGLLEQYF
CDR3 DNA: TGTGCCAGCAGCTTTGGAGGGGACAGGGGTCTCCTCGAGCAGTACTTC

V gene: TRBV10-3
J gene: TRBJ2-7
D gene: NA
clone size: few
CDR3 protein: CAISRQTYEQYF
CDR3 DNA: TGTGCCATCAGTCGACAGACCTACGAGCAGTACTTC

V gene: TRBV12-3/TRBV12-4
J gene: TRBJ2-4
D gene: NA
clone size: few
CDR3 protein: CASSSKGIWNIQYF
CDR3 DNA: TGTGCCAGCAGTTCCAAGGGGATTTGGAACATTCAGTACTTC

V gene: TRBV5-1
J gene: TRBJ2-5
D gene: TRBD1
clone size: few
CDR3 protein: CASTQDRGLLETQYF
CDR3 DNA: TGCGCCAGCACCCAGGACAGGGGGTTGTTGGAGACCCAGTACTTC

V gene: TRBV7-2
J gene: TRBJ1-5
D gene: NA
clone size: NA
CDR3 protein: CASSLLISQPQHF
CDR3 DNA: TGTGCCAGCAGCTTATTGATTAGTCAGCCCCAGCATTTT

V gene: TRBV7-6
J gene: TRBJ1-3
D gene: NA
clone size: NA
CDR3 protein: CASSLPRQEVGTSGNTIYF
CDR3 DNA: TGTGCCAGCAGCTTACCCCGACAGGAGGTGGGCACCTCTGGAAACACCATATATTTT

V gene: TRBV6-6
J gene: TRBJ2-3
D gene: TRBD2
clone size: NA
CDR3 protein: CASSYFTSGGEADTQYF
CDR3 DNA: TGTGCCAGCAGTTACTTCACTAGCGGGGGCGAGGCAGATACGCAGTATTTT

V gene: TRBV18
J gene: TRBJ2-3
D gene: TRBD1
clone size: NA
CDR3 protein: CASSPYSTGGLYTDTQYF
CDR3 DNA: TGTGCCAGCTCACCATATTCTACAGGGGGGCTTTACACAGATACGCAGTATTTT

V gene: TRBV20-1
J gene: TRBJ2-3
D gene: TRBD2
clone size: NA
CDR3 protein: CSASGGATTQYF
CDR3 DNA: TGCAGTGCTAGCGGGGGGGCCACTACGCAGTATTTT

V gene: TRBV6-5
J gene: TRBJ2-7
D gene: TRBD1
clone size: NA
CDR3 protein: CASSYWGQGSYEQYF
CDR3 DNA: TGTGCCAGCAGTTACTGGGGACAGGGGTCCTACGAGCAGTACTTC

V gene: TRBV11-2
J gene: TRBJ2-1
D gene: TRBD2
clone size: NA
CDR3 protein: CASSSRGGQGRNEQFF
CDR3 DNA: TGTGCCAGCAGCTCCCGGGGGGGGCAGGGGAGGAATGAGCAGTTCTTC

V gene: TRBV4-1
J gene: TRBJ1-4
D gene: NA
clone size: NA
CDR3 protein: CASSREPDMEKLFF
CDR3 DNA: TGCGCCAGCAGCCGAGAGCCGGATATGGAAAAACTGTTTTTT

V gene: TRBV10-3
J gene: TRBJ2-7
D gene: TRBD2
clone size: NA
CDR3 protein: CAISDMTSGAYEQYF
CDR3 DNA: TGTGCCATCAGTGACATGACTAGCGGGGCCTACGAGCAGTACTTC

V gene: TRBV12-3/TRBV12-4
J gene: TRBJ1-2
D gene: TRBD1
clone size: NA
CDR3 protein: CASSQGVRGYTF
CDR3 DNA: TGTGCCAGCAGTCAGGGGGTTCGTGGCTACACCTTC

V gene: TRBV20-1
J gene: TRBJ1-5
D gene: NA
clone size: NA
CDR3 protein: CSATNRISNQPQHF
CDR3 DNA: TGCAGTGCTACTAACAGAATTAGCAATCAGCCCCAGCATTTT

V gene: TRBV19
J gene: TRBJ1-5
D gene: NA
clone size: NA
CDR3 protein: CASGPRATNQPQHF
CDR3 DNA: TGTGCCAGTGGGCCCCGGGCGACCAATCAGCCCCAGCATTTT

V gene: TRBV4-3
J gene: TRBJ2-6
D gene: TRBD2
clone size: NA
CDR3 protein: CASSQGTSSSGANVLTF
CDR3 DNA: TGCGCCAGCAGCCAAGGGACTAGCAGCTCTGGGGCCAACGTCCTGACTTTC

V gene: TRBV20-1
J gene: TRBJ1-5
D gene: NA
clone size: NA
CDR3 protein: CSVSSSNQPQHF
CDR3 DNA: TGCAGTGTCAGCAGTAGCAATCAGCCCCAGCATTTT

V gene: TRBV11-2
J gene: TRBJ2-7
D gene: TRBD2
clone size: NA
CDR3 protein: CASSAIAGTGEQYF
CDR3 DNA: TGTGCCAGCAGCGCGATAGCGGGTACGGGCGAGCAGTACTTC

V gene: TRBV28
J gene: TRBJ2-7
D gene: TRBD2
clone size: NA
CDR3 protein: CASSRAAGGTDEQYF
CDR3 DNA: TGTGCCAGCAGCCGAGCAGCGGGGGGTACCGACGAGCAGTACTTC

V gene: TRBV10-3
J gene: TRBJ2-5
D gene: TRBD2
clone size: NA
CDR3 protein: CASSPLQRGAGETQYF
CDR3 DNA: TGTGCCTCTTCCCCGCTGCAGCGGGGAGCAGGAGAGACCCAGTACTTC

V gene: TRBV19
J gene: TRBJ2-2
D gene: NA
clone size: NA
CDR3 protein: CASSTDPNTGELFF
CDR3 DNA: TGTGCCAGTAGTACCGATCCGAACACCGGGGAGCTGTTTTTT

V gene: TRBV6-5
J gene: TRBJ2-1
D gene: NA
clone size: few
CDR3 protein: CASSYSSRVDEQFF
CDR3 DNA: TGTGCCAGCAGTTACAGTAGCAGGGTAGATGAGCAGTTCTTC

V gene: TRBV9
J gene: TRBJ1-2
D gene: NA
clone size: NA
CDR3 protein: CASSGFSSTYGYTF
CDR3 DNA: TGTGCCAGCAGCGGCTTCTCCTCTACCTATGGCTACACCTTC

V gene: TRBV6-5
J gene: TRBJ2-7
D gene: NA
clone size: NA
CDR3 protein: CASKFGPGPGTYEQYF
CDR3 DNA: TGTGCCAGCAAATTCGGACCGGGACCGGGAACCTACGAGCAGTACTTC

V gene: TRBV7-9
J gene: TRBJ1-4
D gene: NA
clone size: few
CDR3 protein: CASSLGRGGEKLFF
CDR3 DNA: TGTGCCAGCAGCTTAGGTAGGGGAGGCGAAAAACTGTTTTTT

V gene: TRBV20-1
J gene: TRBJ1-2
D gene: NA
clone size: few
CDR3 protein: CSAILGPGNYGYTF
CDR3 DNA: TGCAGTGCTATCTTGGGCCCCGGGAACTATGGCTACACCTTC

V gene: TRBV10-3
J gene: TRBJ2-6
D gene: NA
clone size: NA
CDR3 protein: CAISGGGGNVLTF
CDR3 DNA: TGTGCCATCAGTGGAGGAGGGGGCAACGTCCTGACTTTC

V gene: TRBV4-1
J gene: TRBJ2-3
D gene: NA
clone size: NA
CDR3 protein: CASSQVQGGDTQYF
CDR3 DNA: TGCGCCAGCAGCCAAGTTCAGGGGGGGGATACGCAGTATTTT

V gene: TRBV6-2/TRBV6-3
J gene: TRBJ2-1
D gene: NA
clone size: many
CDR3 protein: CASRRYNEQFF
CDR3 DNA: TGTGCCAGCAGGCGTTACAATGAGCAGTTCTTC

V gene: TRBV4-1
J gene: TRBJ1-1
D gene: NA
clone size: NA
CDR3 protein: CASSQGAVGENTEAFF
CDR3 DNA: TGCGCCAGCAGCCAAGGGGCCGTGGGGGAGAACACTGAAGCTTTCTTT

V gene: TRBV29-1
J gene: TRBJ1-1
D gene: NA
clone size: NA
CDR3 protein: CSVVVGRNTEAFF
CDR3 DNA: TGCAGCGTTGTCGTCGGACGGAACACTGAAGCTTTCTTT

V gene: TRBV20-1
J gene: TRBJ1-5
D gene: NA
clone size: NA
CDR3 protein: CSASTGSSNQPQHF
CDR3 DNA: TGCAGTGCTAGTACGGGGAGTAGCAATCAGCCCCAGCATTTT

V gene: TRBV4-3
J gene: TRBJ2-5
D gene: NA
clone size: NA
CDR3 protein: CASSQDEAVETQYF
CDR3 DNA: TGCGCCAGCAGCCAAGATGAGGCGGTAGAGACCCAGTACTTC

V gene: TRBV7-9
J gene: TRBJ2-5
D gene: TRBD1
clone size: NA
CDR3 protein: CASSPTGAQQETQYF
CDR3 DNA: TGTGCCAGCAGCCCGACAGGGGCCCAACAAGAGACCCAGTACTTC

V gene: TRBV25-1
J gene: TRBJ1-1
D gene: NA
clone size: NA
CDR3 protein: CASSEYGGAAGEAFF
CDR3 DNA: TGTGCCAGCAGTGAATATGGGGGGGCAGCCGGTGAAGCTTTCTTT

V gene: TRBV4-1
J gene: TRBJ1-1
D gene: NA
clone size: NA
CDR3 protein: CASRRTGATEAFF
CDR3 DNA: TGCGCCAGCAGGCGGACGGGGGCCACTGAAGCTTTCTTT

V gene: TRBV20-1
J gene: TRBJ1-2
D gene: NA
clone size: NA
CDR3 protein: CSARAGQRLAGYTF
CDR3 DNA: TGCAGTGCTAGAGCCGGGCAGAGACTCGCTGGCTACACCTTC

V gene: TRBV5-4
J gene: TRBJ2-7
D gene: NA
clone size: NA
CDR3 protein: CASSSRQGLISREQYF
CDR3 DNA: TGTGCCAGCAGCTCGAGACAGGGACTTATTTCGCGCGAGCAGTACTTC

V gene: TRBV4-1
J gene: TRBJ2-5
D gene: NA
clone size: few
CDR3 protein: CASSPRRGQFIETQYF
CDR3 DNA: TGCGCCAGCAGCCCGCGACGGGGTCAATTTATAGAGACCCAGTACTTC

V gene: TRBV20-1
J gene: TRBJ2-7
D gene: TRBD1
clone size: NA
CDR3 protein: CSAKGQALRNEQYF
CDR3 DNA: TGCAGTGCTAAGGGACAGGCGCTTAGGAACGAGCAGTACTTC

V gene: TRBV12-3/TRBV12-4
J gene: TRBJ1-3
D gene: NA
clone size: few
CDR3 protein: CASSPDTGGGNTIYF
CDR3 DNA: TGTGCCAGCAGCCCGGACACTGGGGGGGGAAACACCATATATTTT

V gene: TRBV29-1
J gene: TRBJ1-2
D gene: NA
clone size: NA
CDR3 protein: CSVDRGGTYGYTF
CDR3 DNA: TGCAGCGTTGATCGAGGAGGCACCTATGGCTACACCTTC

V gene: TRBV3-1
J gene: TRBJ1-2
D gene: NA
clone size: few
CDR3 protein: CASSQRGAFDGGYTF
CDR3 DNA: TGTGCCAGCAGCCAAAGAGGGGCCTTTGATGGTGGCTACACCTTC

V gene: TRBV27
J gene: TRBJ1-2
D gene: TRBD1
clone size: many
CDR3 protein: CASSLTGAYGYTF
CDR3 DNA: TGCGCCAGCAGCTTGACAGGGGCCTATGGCTACACCTTC